Detailed here is one TCR beta chain. The entry originates in a study of OX40 agonist ivuxolimab in advanced cancers. Assay: immunoSEQ multiplex PCR; the TCRdb copy retains only in-frame clones and omits some. The data hold 77,000 or so clones, with around 94% observed a single time. CDR1 SGDLS and CDR2 YYNGEE come from the germline V gene. Trimming cost V 3 bases and J 0 bases, with 9 bases left between them. This CDR3 has 14 residues. The V and J genes are TRBV9 and TRBJ2-5; D unresolved. The sequences come from CD4+ or CD8+ T cells sorted from blood, collected in a trial of the OX40 agonist ivuxolimab. The receptor comes from an adult with an advanced solid tumor such as melanoma, head and neck, liver or kidney cancer. This CDR3 is CASSARVYQETQYF. CDR3 coding DNA: TGTGCCAGCAGCGCGAGAGTGTACCAAGAGACCCAGTACTTC.